The 19 T cell receptor beta chains below come from one sample, sequenced in a study of CD8+CD57+ T cells in acquired aplastic anemia. The template for TCR beta VDJ and CDR3 sequence profiling was genomic DNA. TCRdb analysed the reads with MiXCR anew, one entry per CDR3 protein. The sample carries 160,000 or so distinct CDR3 sequences, around 48% recorded once. The patients chosen for sequencing had shown expansion of CD8+CD57+ cells (detected by flow cytometry). The sample consisted of sorted CD4+, CD8+, or CD8+CD57+ T cells (not recorded which) from PBMCs. All receptors derive from a human donor with aplastic anemia.

The chain is built from TRBV2 and TRBJ1-2; 9 positions match TRBD1. Germline-derived CDR1 and CDR2 are SNHLY and FYNNEI. This CDR3 has 15 amino acids. V lost 1 base, J lost 8 bases, and 8 bases stayed unmatched. In DNA, the CDR3 is TGTGCCAGCAGTGAAGGGGCCGGGACAGGGTTAGGCTACACCTTC. Encoded protein: CASSEGAGTGLGYTF.

The rearrangement links TRBV19 to TRBJ1-2; a weak D match, TRBD1 (5 bases). The germline V gene encodes CDR1 LNHDA and CDR2 SQIVND (reference sequence). The CDR3 sequence is 13 residues long. V was clipped by 3 bases and J by 8 bases, with 13 bases between them. As DNA, the CDR3 is TGTGCCAGTAGTATCTCGGACACCCAAGGCTACACCTTC. Amino acid sequence: CASSISDTQGYTF.

The chain links TRBV15 to TRBJ2-7, with 9 bases that match TRBD2. Losses at the gene ends were 1 base for V and 2 bases for J; bases not matched to a gene: 3. Germline V lookup: CDR1 LNHNV, CDR2 YYDKDF (reference sequence). The length of the CDR3 is 15 residues. Here the CDR3 reads CATSRAGGGAYEQYF. The CDR3 DNA sequence: TGTGCCACCAGCAGAGCAGGCGGGGGGGCCTACGAGCAGTACTTC.

This clonotype came up many times. The chain uses TRBV5-1 and TRBJ2-1; 7 nucleotides match TRBD1. V shed 3 bases and J 5 bases; nucleotides not matched to a gene: 5. The CDR3 sequence is 14 residues long. Germline V gene data show CDR1 as SGHRS and CDR2 as YFSETQ. The CDR3 here is CASSSLDRDNEQFF. The CDR3 DNA sequence: TGCGCCAGCAGCTCACTCGACAGGGACAATGAGCAGTTCTTC.

Details on this clonotype: An end of the junction does not agree with germline; a read error may underlie this. This rearrangement joins TRBV10-3 to TRBJ1-5, with D possibly being TRBD1 (5 bases). There are 16 residues in the CDR3. The germline V gene encodes CDR1 ENHRY and CDR2 SYGVKD. CDR3 in DNA: TGTGCCAGCAGTTTAGGACATGGTCGGGGGGGTCAGCCCCAGCATTTT. Its protein is CASSLGHGRGGQPQHF.

This clonotype was seen repeatedly, ten times or more. A clone one base away is much larger, so this may be a read error. J is TRBJ1-1 and V is TRBV25-1, with D possibly TRBD1 on 6 matching bases. Germline assignment: CDR1 MGHDK and CDR2 SYGVNS. The length of the CDR3 is 15 residues. With 3 bases removed from V and 0 bases from J, the gap between germline ends came to 11 bases. CDR3 DNA: TGTGCCAGCAGTGAGACAGGAGCCATGAACACTGAAGCTTTCTTT. This encodes CASSETGAMNTEAFF.

Concerning this clonotype: A much more abundant neighbour one base away suggests this may be a read error. The chain employs TRBV20-1 and TRBJ1-2; 11 nucleotides match TRBD1. From germline, CDR1 is DFQATT and CDR2 SNEGSKA (reference sequence). The CDR3 loop spans 16 amino acids. CDR3 DNA sequence: TGCAGTGCTGGAGATTGGGACAGGGGGTTCAACTATGGCTACACCTTC. The encoded protein is CSAGDWDRGFNYGYTF.

V gene TRBV7-2 combines with J gene TRBJ1-2; D perhaps matches TRBD1 (5 bases). Germline V gene data show CDR1 as SGHTA and CDR2 as FQGNSA. There are 13 residues in the CDR3. V dropped 7 bases and J dropped 5 bases, with 14 bases sitting between them. The CDR3 reads CASNVGLSYGYTF. CDR3 bases: TGTGCCAGCAACGTGGGACTATCATATGGCTACACCTTC.

In regard to this clonotype: A much bigger clone sits one base away, suggesting this may be a read error. The chain carries TRBV12-3 or TRBV12-4 and TRBJ2-7, with D possibly TRBD2 on 5 matching bases. The CDR3 contains 16 residues. Trimming left V 3 bases short and J 4 bases short, with 19 bases between. As DNA, the CDR3 is TGTGCCAGCAGTTTGATGTTGTCTGGGTTAGCGTACGAGCAGTACTTC. It codes for CASSLMLSGLAYEQYF.

This clonotype turned up a few times. The genes are TRBV18 and TRBJ2-1; D is unresolved. The germline V and J ends were trimmed by 0 bases and 9 bases, with 12 bases remaining between them. From germline, CDR1 is KGHSH and CDR2 LQKENI. The CDR3 totals 14 residues. The chain's CDR3 is CASSPPSGQGEQFF. The CDR3 region has the DNA TGTGCCAGCTCACCACCGAGTGGTCAAGGTGAGCAGTTCTTC.

Ten or more counts support this clonotype. The gene calls are TRBV29-1 and TRBJ2-3; D uncertain. Trimming pared 5 bases from V and 1 base from J, leaving 10 bases between. Germline lookup yields CDR1 SQVTM and CDR2 ANQGSEA. This CDR3 is 13 amino acids long. CDR3 sequence: CSVSRARTDTQYF. In nucleotides, the CDR3 is TGCAGCGTTTCACGGGCCCGCACAGATACGCAGTATTTT.

About this clonotype: A clone one base away is much larger, so this may be a read error. The chain has TRBV4-1 and TRBJ2-7; 9 bases are a match to TRBD1. The CDR3 is 15 amino acids. CDR1 MGHRA and CDR2 YSYEKL come from the germline V gene. CDR3 region: CASSQLDRGGYERYF. The CDR3 nucleotides read TGCGCCAGCAGCCAATTGGACAGGGGAGGCTACGAGCGGTACTTC.

The chain couples TRBV10-1 to TRBJ1-2, with a possible D match to TRBD1 (5 bases). CDR1 is WNHNN, CDR2 SYGVQD, per germline (reference sequence). V dropped 4 bases and J dropped 4 bases, with 13 bases sitting between them. The CDR3 has 14 residues. CDR3 in amino acids: CASSAAGTGYGYTF. DNA for the CDR3: TGCGCCAGCAGTGCCGCCGGGACGGGCTATGGCTACACCTTC.

This clonotype showed up many times. The chain joins TRBV2 to TRBJ1-2; 8 bases are a match to TRBD1. V gave up 2 bases and J gave up 2 bases; unmatched junction bases: 4. The CDR3 is 15 amino acids. Looked up from germline, CDR1 is SNHLY and CDR2 is FYNNEI. The CDR3: CASSELRTGNYGYTF. The CDR3 region has the DNA TGTGCCAGCAGTGAATTGCGGACAGGGAACTATGGCTACACCTTC.

This clonotype has ten or more counts. The chain links TRBV20-1 to TRBJ2-1, with D perhaps TRBD2 (5 bases). The germline V and J ends were trimmed by 2 bases and 2 bases, with 13 bases remaining between them. The V gene's germline CDR1 is DFQATT and CDR2 SNEGSKA (reference sequence). The CDR3 has 15 residues. The CDR3 DNA is TGCAGTGCTAGAACCCGGCGGGTGCCCTACAATGAGCAGTTCTTC. Translated, it gives CSARTRRVPYNEQFF.

This chain links TRBV20-1 with TRBJ2-3; perhaps TRBD2 as D (5 bases). Germline V gene data show CDR1 as DFQATT and CDR2 as SNEGSKA (reference sequence). V lost 2 bases and J 9 bases, leaving 18 bases between the germline ends. This CDR3 has 14 amino acids. CDR3 DNA sequence: TGCAGTGCTAGATTATCGGCTAGCACCGAAACGCAGTATTTT. It translates to CSARLSASTETQYF.

This sequence joins TRBV11-1 and TRBJ2-7; TRBD2 matches 7 bases. The J segment lost 2 bases and the V segment lost 5 bases, leaving 12 bases of the junction unmatched. Germline CDR1 and CDR2: SGHAT and FQDESV (reference sequence). The CDR3 consists of 16 residues. The CDR3 coding sequence is TGTGCCAGCAGCACCTCCTCTAGCGGACATGCCTACGAGCAGTACTTC. Its protein product is CASSTSSSGHAYEQYF.

This clonotype came up once. The chain joins TRBV19 to TRBJ1-1, with 7 bases aligning to TRBD1. The V and J ends lost 9 bases and 6 bases, in that order; junction bases with no gene match: 13. Looked up from germline, CDR1 is LNHDA and CDR2 is SQIVND (reference sequence). The CDR3 runs to 14 residues. DNA of the CDR3: TGTGCCAGCGCCATCTTGGCGGACAGGTCTGAAGCTTTCTTT. It encodes CASAILADRSEAFF.

Concerning this clonotype: Since a much larger clone is just one base distant, this may be a read error. Here the CDR3 omits its conserved ending phenylalanine or tryptophan, so a read error is the likely source. Because the CDR3's place on the DNA is in doubt, the DNA is left out and the CDR3 is given as listed by TCRdb. The V call is TRBV19, the J call TRBJ2-3; the DNA was not used to check the table's D call, TRBD1. Termini included, the CDR3 measures 14 amino acids. CDR1 is LNHDA, CDR2 SQIVND, per germline (reference sequence). The CDR3 reads CASSPGTGGPTWYS.